The subject of this entry is one T cell receptor (beta chain). These data belong to a study of blood T cell repertoires in COVID-19. The CDR3 extends over 15 amino acids. V was shortened by 4 bases and J by 6 bases, with 16 bases between the two germline ends. CDR1 is SGHRS, CDR2 YFSETQ, per germline. Authors' analysis steps: By means of reference gene primer amplification, nucleated cell counts were estimated. TCRdb's copy holds only in-frame clones and misses some; the assay was immunoSEQ multiplex PCR. The V and J calls and clone size are taken from that table; D and trimming were inferred from the DNA. The sample includes 250,000 to 300,000 clones, around four fifths of them seen just once.

Sequences were obtained from peripheral blood. This chain joins TRBV5-1 and TRBJ2-2, with TRBD1 as a possible D gene (6 bases). The TCR sequence derives from a man in his 60s who had recovered from COVID-19. CDR3 region: CASSRGQIPPGELFF. The CDR3 bases are TGCGCCAGCAGCCGTGGACAGATTCCACCCGGGGAGCTGTTTTTT.